Reported below is one T cell receptor (beta chain). Its binding antigen is unknown. No much larger clonotype is one base removed from it; base qualities were not supplied. This record comes from a study of T cell responses to AZD1222 COVID-19 vaccine (dated by TCRdb to the early 2020s). In terms of the full investigation: Because spike-specific TCR depth and breadth did not differ between the two schedules, AZD1222 recipients who got a second dose at roughly 4 weeks were pooled with those who got a second dose at roughly 12 weeks. Enrollment into the trials was organized by age into subgroups of 18-55, 56-69 and 70-plus years, and those subgroups contained approximately 150, 30 and 60 TCR-sequenced participants, respectively. A total of 233 trial participants underwent TCR sequencing, of whom about 210 received two doses of AZD1222 and 26 received two doses of the MenACWY control vaccine. Results and caveats for the whole study, not just this receptor: Because no samples from the day 14 peak response were available, repertoires could be characterized only after the peak T cell response. Reportedly, close to half of the unique spike-specific TCRs recognized epitopes lying outside the regions that are mutated in the B.1.351 and B.1.1.7 variants. A significant rise in spike-specific TCR breadth and depth was observed after two AZD1222 doses relative to day 0 and relative to MenACWY recipients. In the small 56-69-year group, the increase in depth fell short of significance, most likely because of low power. Participants were mostly white British, with more females than males. The authors suggested clonal diversity may have been underestimated. Conclusions about previously exposed vaccinees were limited because only a handful of AZD1222 recipients were SARS-CoV-2 seropositive at baseline. The whole spike protein was spanned by vaccine-associated CD4 TCRs, and dominant responses were seen in regions 160-218 and 743-854.

Sample time point, as interpreted from the label and publication: baseline before first vaccination. The vaccinee samples were drawn from two UK trials, COV001 and COV002, one of which was a single-blind randomized controlled phase 2/3 trial testing AZD1222 (ChAdOx1 nCoV-19) in healthy adults. For TCRbeta chain sequencing, PBMC samples were collected from trial participants at day 0 and at day 28 after the second dose. The CDR3, from cysteine to phenylalanine, totals 15 residues. Only the CDR3 portion is preserved as DNA: 45 bases, with reading frame beginning at the first base. Cut back by 2 bases and 3 bases, the V and J ends lie 14 bases apart. The germline V gene (reference sequence) yields SSHAT for CDR1 and FNYEAQ for CDR2. The CDR3 regions of human TCRbeta chains were analyzed by immunosequencing. On the study's bioinformatics: Repertoire TCRs were checked for matches against a reference library of SARS-CoV-2-specific TCRs that had been generated using the MIRA antigen-specificity platform. Breadth meant the fraction of unique TCRs that were SARS-CoV-2-associated, whereas depth meant the fraction of total T cells that were SARS-CoV-2-associated. Using the MIRA data, each spike-specific TCR was assigned both to the spike region to which the TCR was reactive and to a CD4 or CD8 class. Log10-transformed breadth and depth values were compared by one-way ANOVA with Sidak's multiple comparisons tests. Held by TCRdb, this immuneACCESS table contains in-frame sequences only and omits some clones. Under half of the omission traces to an unresolved V gene where checked; the cause of the rest is unknown. Clone size and V and J calls were adopted from that table, with D and trimming inferred from the DNA. In all, the sample holds fewer than 200,000 clones, and 85% to 95% of those were seen once. The ten largest clones add up to approximately 2.5% of the sample.

Specimen: peripheral blood, collected on day 0 of AZD1222 vaccination. The chain uses TRBV7-7 and TRBJ2-7; the D gene could be TRBD1 or TRBD2, each one agreeing over 5 bases. This receptor was taken from an adult in good health. DNA sequence: TGTGCCAGCAGCTTAAGTGTCGGGGCAGACTACGAGCAGTACTTC. Translation gives CASSLSVGADYEQYF.